This TCR beta chain is from a study of blood T cell repertoires in COVID-19. Study at large: Sites in the United States, Italy and Spain provided acute and convalescent COVID-19 samples. From T cells, B-cell-depleted T cells, or PBMCs came the material, which was cDNA or gDNA.

Source study methods: Estimation of nucleated cell counts was performed using reference gene primer amplification. TCRdb's table, derived via immunoSEQ multiplex PCR, lists solely in-frame clones and lacks some. V, J and clone size derive from that table, while D and trimming were established from the DNA sequence. Altogether more than 15,000 clones are present, more than 80% being singletons, with the ten largest covering under 4.5%. This CDR3 contains 11 residues. Between the trimmed V and J ends, which lost 6 bases and 2 bases, there was a span of 4 bases. The specimen was peripheral blood. The TCR comes from a human donor in a cohort sampled during active COVID-19. The rearrangement joins TRBV12-3 or TRBV12-4 to TRBJ1-2; D unclear. The CDR3 coding sequence is TGTGCCAGCAGACAGAACTATGGCTACACCTTC. Translated: CASRQNYGYTF.